The entry below describes one TCR beta chain. The record originates from a study of blood T cell repertoires in COVID-19. Study overall: Spain, Italy and the United States supplied samples that represented acute and convalescent COVID-19. T cells, B-cell-depleted T cells, or PBMCs provided the cDNA or gDNA that served as material.

Original processing notes: Amplification of reference gene primers provided the estimated nucleated cell counts. Assay: immunoSEQ multiplex PCR; the TCRdb copy retains only in-frame clones and omits some. Clone size and the V and J calls come from that table; the DNA yielded D and trimming. Of a few hundred thousand clones in the sample, around nine tenths are singletons; the top ten hold roughly 6.4%. The CDR3 length is 14 residues. V dropped 3 bases and J dropped 2 bases, with 8 bases sitting between them. Germline V gives CDR1 SGHNT, CDR2 YYREEE (reference sequence). This TCR came from a man aged 55 to 69 who had recovered from COVID-19. The sequenced material came from peripheral blood. The chain employs TRBV5-4 and TRBJ2-2; tentatively, D is TRBD2 (6 bases). The CDR3 bases are TGTGCCAGCAGCTGGGACTCCAACACCGGGGAGCTGTTTTTT. Translation: CASSWDSNTGELFF.